The 28 T cell receptor beta chains listed next were all sequenced from one sample in a study of shared clonotypes between healthy human individuals. CD45RO-negative cells were positively selected for CCR7, leaving out terminally differentiated effector memory CD45RA+ cells. Here immunoSEQ multiplex PCR was the method, and the copy in TCRdb shows in-frame clones only, minus some. This table holds about 590,000 clones, about 95% found once. Sequenced material: naive CD8+ T cells sorted from blood. Receptors were obtained from a woman aged 25 to 39 in good health.

This clone occurred once. The chain uses TRBV6-1 and TRBJ1-4, with TRBD1 as a possible D gene (5 bases). Deletions cut 1 base from V and 8 bases from J, with 17 bases between. The CDR3 is 16 amino acids. Germline lookup yields CDR1 MNHNS and CDR2 SASEGT. The chain's CDR3 is CASSEGGEGLNEKLFF. CDR3 nucleotides: TGTGCCAGCAGTGAAGGAGGAGAGGGGTTGAACGAAAAACTGTTTTTT.

As for this clone: This sample also contains other DNA sequences that code for the same CDR3. The chain joins TRBV19 to TRBJ1-5; D not certain. This CDR3 spans 14 amino acids. Trimming left V 0 bases short and J 4 bases short, with 7 bases between. The V gene's germline CDR1 is LNHDA and CDR2 SQIVND (reference sequence). DNA of the CDR3: TGTGCCAGTAGTATAGATCTGGAGAATCAGCCCCAGCATTTT. This codes for CASSIDLENQPQHF.

The J gene is TRBJ2-2, the V gene TRBV19; either TRBD1 or TRBD2 may fit D (6 bases each). V lost 7 bases to trimming and J lost 0 bases, with 27 bases between them. This CDR3 spans 20 amino acids. Germline CDR1 is LNHDA and CDR2 is SQIVND (reference sequence). This chain's CDR3 is CASTSEPWEVGGANTGELFF. The CDR3 nucleotides read TGTGCCAGTACCTCAGAGCCTTGGGAAGTGGGGGGCGCGAACACCGGGGAGCTGTTTTTT.

The rearrangement joins TRBV4-1 to TRBJ1-1, with a possible D match to TRBD1 (6 bases). The CDR3 contains 18 residues. Germline loops: CDR1 MGHRA, CDR2 YSYEKL. The V end lost 0 bases, the J end lost 6 bases, and 23 bases lay between the germline ends. The CDR3 sequence is CASSQDFRDTVKRAEAFF. CDR3 DNA: TGCGCCAGCAGCCAAGATTTCCGGGACACGGTAAAAAGGGCTGAAGCTTTCTTT.

The V gene is TRBV9, the J gene TRBJ1-2, with 10 bases that match TRBD1. V lost 3 bases, J lost 4 bases, and 6 bases stayed unmatched. The CDR3 covers 15 residues. Per germline, CDR1 SGDLS and CDR2 YYNGEE. CDR3 DNA: TGTGCCAGCAGCGGTATACGGACAGGGGGCTATGGCTACACCTTC. Translating it yields CASSGIRTGGYGYTF.

J is TRBJ1-2 and V is TRBV25-1, with D tentatively TRBD1 (6 bases). Germline CDR1 and CDR2: MGHDK and SYGVNS. V lost 1 base and J 3 bases, leaving 12 bases between the germline ends. The CDR3 loop spans 15 amino acids. The CDR3 sequence is CASSEWGRGDYGYTF. The CDR3 DNA sequence: TGTGCCAGCAGTGAATGGGGCAGGGGCGACTATGGCTACACCTTC.

This chain joins TRBV2 and TRBJ2-2; 8 nucleotides match TRBD1. V lost 5 bases and J lost 6; bases outside the gene matches: 5. CDR3 length: 14 residues. CDR1 is SNHLY and CDR2 is FYNNEI in the germline V gene. The CDR3 coding sequence is TGTGCCAGCAGTCCGGACAGGGCCTCCGGGGAGCTGTTTTTT. As protein: CASSPDRASGELFF. The whole variable domain, filled in from reference TRBV2 and TRBJ2-2, reads EPEVTQTPSHQVTQMGQEVILRCVPISNHLYFYWYRQILGQKVEFLVSFYNNEISEKSEIFDDQFSVERPDGSNFTLKIRSTKLEDSAMYFCASSPDRASGELFFGEGSRLTVL.

V and J are TRBV27 and TRBJ1-5, with D possibly being TRBD1 (5 bases). CDR3 length: 12 residues. The V end was cut by 3 bases, the J end by 9 bases, with 9 bases between. The germline V gene has CDR1 MNHEY and CDR2 SMNVEV (reference sequence). In DNA, the CDR3 is TGTGCCAGCAGTTTGCAGGGAGGGCCCCAGCATTTT. Encoded protein: CASSLQGGPQHF.

As concerns this clone: This sample also contains other DNA sequences that code for the same CDR3. The chain employs TRBV6-5 and TRBJ2-4; weak D call: TRBD2 (5 bases). Germline CDR1 is MNHEY and CDR2 is SVGAGI. The V and J ends lost 3 bases and 9 bases respectively, with 6 bases between them. The CDR3 is 11 residues long. The DNA of the CDR3 is TGTGCCAGCAGTTATGGAGGCATTCAGTACTTC. Its translation is CASSYGGIQYF.

The chain couples TRBV9 to TRBJ1-1, with D unclear. Per the germline V gene, CDR1 is SGDLS and CDR2 is YYNGEE. CDR3 length: 15 residues. V dropped 4 bases and J dropped 2 bases, with 15 bases sitting between them. The CDR3 region has the DNA TGTGCCAGCAGCTTAATTCTAGGCACAAACACTGAAGCTTTCTTT. This translates into CASSLILGTNTEAFF.

The J gene is TRBJ2-7, the V gene TRBV27; 9 positions match TRBD1. J gave up 2 bases and V 1 base, and 0 bases lay outside the gene matches. The germline gives CDR1 MNHEY, CDR2 SMNVEV (reference sequence). There are 14 residues in the CDR3. CDR3 loop: CASSLWTGAYEQYF. The CDR3 coding sequence is TGTGCCAGCAGTTTATGGACAGGGGCCTACGAGCAGTACTTC.

The chain is built from TRBV6-5 and TRBJ2-5, with D possibly TRBD2 on 6 matching bases. V was trimmed by 2 bases and J by 9 bases, leaving 13 bases between them. The CDR3 is 13 residues long. Germline CDR1 MNHEY, CDR2 SVGAGI. In DNA, the CDR3 is TGTGCCAGCAGTTACGGTCAGGGAGGCGCCCAGTACTTC. Its protein product is CASSYGQGGAQYF.

The rearrangement links TRBV13 to TRBJ2-7; no definite D call. Trimming stripped 5 bases from V and 6 bases from J, with 11 bases between. The CDR3 loop spans 12 amino acids. Germline loops: CDR1 PRHDT, CDR2 FYEKMQ (reference sequence). The CDR3: CASSQRASEQYF. CDR3 nucleotides: TGTGCCAGCAGCCAACGAGCCTCCGAGCAGTACTTC.

The CDR3 bases are TGTGCCAGCAGCTTGGACAGGAGCATGAACACTGAAGCTTTCTTT. Its translation is CASSLDRSMNTEAFF. This chain uses TRBV5-5 with TRBJ1-1; the D gene is possibly TRBD1 (5 bases). With 0 bases removed from V and 0 bases from J, the gap between germline ends came to 9 bases. The length of the CDR3 is 15 residues. Looked up from germline, CDR1 is SGHKS and CDR2 is YYEKEE (reference sequence). The entire variable domain, with the rest obtained from reference TRBV5-5 and TRBJ1-1, is as follows: DAGVTQSPTHLIKTRGQQVTLRCSPISGHKSVSWYQQVLGQGPQFIFQYYEKEERGRGNFPDRFSARQFPNYSSELNVNALLLGDSALYLCASSLDRSMNTEAFFGQGTRLTVV.

This chain uses TRBV11-2 with TRBJ2-5; 7 bases match TRBD2. This CDR3 is built from 16 residues. Germline V gene data show CDR1 as SGHAT and CDR2 as FQNNGV. V lost 4 bases, J lost 2 bases, and 10 bases stayed unmatched. The CDR3 protein is CASSSFPLAVQETQYF. CDR3 coding DNA: TGTGCCAGCAGCTCGTTCCCCCTAGCGGTTCAAGAGACCCAGTACTTC. Looking up the rest from reference TRBV11-2 and TRBJ2-5 gives the full variable domain: EAGVAQSPRYKIIEKRQSVAFWCNPISGHATLYWYQQILGQGPKLLIQFQNNGVVDDSQLPKDRFSAERLKGVDSTLKIQPAKLEDSAVYLCASSSFPLAVQETQYFGPGTRLLVL.

CDR3 sequence: CASSDPQGMNYGYTF. The DNA of the CDR3 is TGTGCCAGCAGCGATCCACAGGGGATGAACTATGGCTACACCTTC. The chain joins TRBV9 to TRBJ1-2; 7 nucleotides line up with TRBD1. Germline lookup yields CDR1 SGDLS and CDR2 YYNGEE. The CDR3 is 15 amino acids. The ends lost 3 bases at V and 2 bases at J; junction bases unmatched: 7.

V gene TRBV7-9 combines with J gene TRBJ2-1, with D possibly matching TRBD1 (6 bases). The CDR3 has 13 amino acids. The germline CDR1 and CDR2 sequences are SEHNR and FQNEAQ (reference sequence). Trimming shortened V by 1 base and J by 10 bases, and 11 bases separated the two germline ends. The CDR3 sequence: CASSLGGGAEQFF. The CDR3 DNA is TGTGCCAGCAGCTTAGGTGGGGGCGCAGAGCAGTTCTTC.

The CDR3 DNA reads as TGTGCCAGCAGCTCAGTACTAGCGGGAGGATCAGATACGCAGTATTTT. Protein: CASSSVLAGGSDTQYF. This chain uses TRBV7-3 with TRBJ2-3, with 12 bases matching TRBD2. CDR1 and CDR2 from the germline V gene are SGHTA and FQGTGA. Trimming at V came to 4 bases and at J to 4 bases, leaving 6 bases not matched to a gene. This CDR3 is 16 amino acids long.

This chain connects TRBV7-9 to TRBJ2-1, with D uncertain. Trimming took off 6 bases at V and 3 bases at J, with 3 bases between the two ends. Germline V gene data show CDR1 as SEHNR and CDR2 as FQNEAQ (reference sequence). The CDR3 is 11 residues long. For the CDR3, the DNA is TGTGCCAGCAGGTTCTACAATGAGCAGTTCTTC. Translation: CASRFYNEQFF.

The gene calls are TRBV19 and TRBJ1-5; 8 positions match TRBD1. Germline CDR1 LNHDA, CDR2 SQIVND (reference sequence). There are 14 residues in the CDR3. Trimming took 8 bases from V and 4 from J; bases not matched to a gene: 7. The DNA of the CDR3 is TGTGCCAGTCGGACAGGGATGGGTAATCAGCCCCAGCATTTT. Translating gives CASRTGMGNQPQHF.

As concerns this clone: Just one base apart from a much larger clone, this may be a read error. CDR3 sequence (DNA): TGTGCCAGCAGCGGAGGAGGGAACACTGAAGCTTTCTTT. It is translated as CASSGGGNTEAFF. This chain connects TRBV9 to TRBJ1-1, with D uncertain. The CDR3 loop spans 13 amino acids. The V gene's germline CDR1 is SGDLS and CDR2 YYNGEE. V was cut by 3 bases and J by 1 base, with 7 bases left in between.

The chain recombines TRBV11-2 with TRBJ2-3; 8 bases are shared with TRBD2. Trimming took 6 bases from V and 5 from J; bases not matched to a gene: 10. Germline V lookup: CDR1 SGHAT, CDR2 FQNNGV. The CDR3 consists of 15 residues. The CDR3 region has the DNA TGTGCCAGCAGACAGGCGGGAGGCGGGGGAGATACGCAGTATTTT. Translation gives CASRQAGGGGDTQYF.

This clone has just one count. The chain combines TRBV7-7 with TRBJ2-3; 9 bases agree with TRBD2. J gave up 3 bases and V 5 bases, and 6 bases lay outside the gene matches. The CDR3 covers 15 residues. Per the germline V gene, CDR1 is SSHAT and CDR2 is FNYEAQ (reference sequence). The CDR3 reads CASSPGTSKTDTQYF. The CDR3 DNA sequence: TGTGCCAGCAGCCCCGGGACTAGCAAGACAGATACGCAGTATTTT. The complete variable domain, with remaining parts taken from reference TRBV7-7 and TRBJ2-3, reads GAGVSQSPRYKVTKRGQDVTLRCDPISSHATLYWYQQALGQGPEFLTYFNYEAQPDKSGLPSDRFSAERPEGSISTLTIQRTEQRDSAMYRCASSPGTSKTDTQYFGPGTRLTVL.

The CDR3 DNA reads TGCGCCAGCAGCCCGGAGGGGAAAACAAACACCGGGGAGCTGTTTTTT. It specifies CASSPEGKTNTGELFF. The genes are TRBV4-1 and TRBJ2-2; D is possibly TRBD2 (6 bases). The CDR3 has 16 residues. Germline CDR1 MGHRA, CDR2 YSYEKL. V shed 4 bases and J shed 2 bases, with 14 bases lying between them.

V and J are TRBV27 and TRBJ2-5, with TRBD2 matching over 7 bases. After removal of 3 bases from V and 4 bases from J, the junction contained 11 bases not matched to a gene. The CDR3 consists of 16 residues. Germline values: CDR1 MNHEY, CDR2 SMNVEV (reference sequence). CDR3 sequence: CASSFFGRGVAETQYF. In DNA form, the CDR3 reads TGTGCCAGCAGTTTTTTTGGTCGGGGGGTGGCAGAGACCCAGTACTTC.

This clone was seen only once. This sequence joins TRBV29-1 and TRBJ1-2, with D possibly matching TRBD1 (6 bases). V lost 6 bases and J 8 bases, leaving 16 bases between the germline ends. The CDR3 length is 12 residues. Germline V CDR1 and CDR2: SQVTM, ANQGSEA. This CDR3 is CSVPGGVGGYTF. The CDR3 DNA is TGCAGCGTCCCCGGGGGCGTGGGAGGCTACACCTTC.

This chain connects TRBV29-1 to TRBJ1-5; no clear D. The germline gives CDR1 SQVTM, CDR2 ANQGSEA. Trimming stripped 6 bases from V and 2 bases from J, with 11 bases between. The CDR3 has 13 residues. This CDR3 reads CSVSDGGNQPQHF. CDR3 nucleotide sequence: TGCAGCGTGTCCGATGGGGGCAATCAGCCCCAGCATTTT.

The V and J genes are TRBV28 and TRBJ2-1; no clear D. The V gene's germline CDR1 is MDHEN and CDR2 SYDVKM. The V and J ends lost 2 bases and 1 base respectively, with 9 bases between them. The CDR3 runs 15 residues. DNA of the CDR3: TGTGCCAGCAGTTTAACGGTCAGTTCCTACAATGAGCAGTTCTTC. Protein sequence: CASSLTVSSYNEQFF.